The 13 T cell receptor beta chains listed next were all sequenced from one sample in a study of blood T cell repertoires in COVID-19. Assay used: immunoSEQ multiplex PCR; TCRdb lists only in-frame clones, some missing. The table lists 350,000 to 450,000 clones, roughly 86% of them singletons. Material for sequencing was PBMCs or T cells enriched from blood (not recorded which). The receptors shown here come from a woman in her 30s who had recovered from COVID-19.

The chain links TRBV19 to TRBJ1-5; 8 nucleotides agree with TRBD1. Per the germline V gene, CDR1 is LNHDA and CDR2 is SQIVND (reference sequence). The trim removed 5 bases at V and 2 bases at J, leaving 5 bases unmatched. The CDR3 covers 15 residues. The CDR3 sequence: CASSDQGARNQPQHF. The CDR3 DNA sequence: TGTGCCAGTAGTGATCAGGGGGCGCGCAATCAGCCCCAGCATTTT.

V and J are TRBV5-1 and TRBJ1-5, with no clear D. Germline CDR1 is SGHRS and CDR2 is YFSETQ. This CDR3 region has 13 residues. V lost 0 bases and J lost 4, with 5 bases in between. The CDR3 here is CASSLDSNQPQHF. As DNA, the CDR3 is TGCGCCAGCAGCTTGGACTCAAATCAGCCCCAGCATTTT.

The chain employs TRBV7-2 and TRBJ2-3, with TRBD2 matching 9 bases. Germline V gene data show CDR1 as SGHTA and CDR2 as FQGNSA. There are 16 residues in the CDR3. V was pared by 4 bases and J by 4 bases, with 9 bases of the junction left unmatched. The CDR3 DNA is TGTGCCAGCAGCTCGAGAGCGGGGGGAAGGGCAGATACGCAGTATTTT. Amino acids: CASSSRAGGRADTQYF.

The rearrangement joins TRBV15 to TRBJ2-5, with a weak D call TRBD2 (6 bases). Per germline, CDR1 LNHNV and CDR2 YYDKDF (reference sequence). V was trimmed by 2 bases and J by 5 bases, leaving 12 bases between them. CDR3 length: 14 residues. The CDR3 nucleotides read TGTGCCACCAGCAGATCGGGGACTTGGGAGACCCAGTACTTC. Amino acid sequence: CATSRSGTWETQYF.

The chain combines TRBV19 with TRBJ1-5; the D gene is possibly TRBD1 (6 bases). Trimming took off 7 bases at V and 3 bases at J, with 10 bases between the two ends. From germline, CDR1 is LNHDA and CDR2 SQIVND (reference sequence). This CDR3 region has 13 residues. CDR3 loop: CASTDRFNQPQHF. The CDR3 nucleotides read TGTGCCAGTACCGACAGGTTCAATCAGCCCCAGCATTTT.

Here the CDR3 DNA reads TGTGCCAGCAGTGCGGGACAGGGGGGTAATCAGCCCCAGCATTTT. Its translation: CASSAGQGGNQPQHF. The chain couples TRBV2 to TRBJ1-5; 11 positions agree with TRBD1. From germline, CDR1 is SNHLY and CDR2 FYNNEI. The CDR3 consists of 15 residues. V lost 4 bases and J lost 4; bases outside the gene matches: 3.

The CDR3 coding sequence is TGTGCCAGCAGTACCTCCCGGTATAGCAATCAGCCCCAGCATTTT. This translates into CASSTSRYSNQPQHF. This chain joins TRBV6-5 and TRBJ1-5; D unresolved. This CDR3 comprises 15 residues. Trimming shortened V by 5 bases and J by 0 bases, and 11 bases separated the two germline ends. Looked up from germline, CDR1 is MNHEY and CDR2 is SVGAGI.

The rearrangement joins TRBV6-6 to TRBJ1-4; 7 bases are shared with TRBD1. The trim removed 2 bases at V and 6 bases at J, leaving 6 bases unmatched. The CDR3 covers 15 residues. Germline lookup yields CDR1 MNHNY and CDR2 SVGAGI (reference sequence). In DNA form, the CDR3 reads TGTGCCAGCAGTTACAGGGGGCCAGCGGATGAAAAACTGTTTTTT. The encoded protein is CASSYRGPADEKLFF.

The V and J genes are TRBV28 and TRBJ1-5; D not certain. The germline V gene has CDR1 MDHEN and CDR2 SYDVKM. The CDR3 has 15 amino acids. V lost 2 bases to trimming and J lost 5 bases, with 13 bases between them. The DNA of the CDR3 is TGTGCCAGCAGTTTACCTCGGACTTTTTATCAGCCCCAGCATTTT. Translation gives CASSLPRTFYQPQHF.

The rearrangement uses TRBV28 and TRBJ1-5; D is perhaps TRBD1 (6 bases). V lost 8 bases to trimming and J lost 6 bases, with 17 bases between them. Germline V lookup: CDR1 MDHEN, CDR2 SYDVKM. The CDR3 consists of 14 residues. The CDR3 DNA reads TGTGCCAGCCGATGGTCAGGGGCAGCTCAGCCCCAGCATTTT. Its protein product is CASRWSGAAQPQHF.

Only one count was recorded for this clone. The chain combines TRBV19 with TRBJ1-3; D is undetermined. Trimming shortened V by 6 bases and J by 4 bases, and 13 bases separated the two germline ends. Germline-derived CDR1 and CDR2 are LNHDA and SQIVND (reference sequence). This CDR3 contains 14 residues. CDR3 DNA: TGTGCCAGTAGCCAGCGAAGTGGCGGAAACACCATATATTTT. Translating gives CASSQRSGGNTIYF.

The V gene is TRBV21-1, the J gene TRBJ2-7; the tabulated D call, TRBD1, remains unverified against the DNA. TRBV21-1 is an annotated pseudogene. CDR3 size: 15 residues. The CDR3 DNA follows: TGTGCCAGCAGCAAGCGCGGACAGCGGCCGAGGGAGCAGTACTTC. Translated, it gives CASSKRGQRPREQYF.

This chain uses TRBV30 with TRBJ1-4; tentative D call: TRBD1 (5 bases). The CDR3 length is 15 residues. V was clipped by 3 bases and J by 2 bases, with 13 bases between them. Per germline, CDR1 GTSNPN and CDR2 SVGIG (reference sequence). CDR3 loop: CAWSTGVSTNEKLFF. The CDR3 coding sequence is TGTGCCTGGAGCACGGGGGTGAGCACTAATGAAAAACTGTTTTTT. Supplemented by reference TRBV30 and TRBJ1-4, the full variable domain reads SQTIHQWPATLVQPVGSPLSLECTVEGTSNPNLYWYRQAAGRGLQLLFYSVGIGQISSEVPQNLSASRPQDRQFILSSKKLLLSDSGFYLCAWSTGVSTNEKLFFGSGTQLSVL.